This entry lists 6 T cell receptor beta chains sequenced from one sample in a study of lymphopenia after photon versus proton radiotherapy. Only in-frame clones appear in the TCRdb table, and some are missing; sequencing was by immunoSEQ multiplex PCR. The sample carries fewer than 20,000 clones, under 95% recorded once. The sample in question was peripheral blood, obtained from a patient treated with photon-based radiotherapy. Source of these receptors: a woman in her 40s with cholangiocarcinoma.

A single count supports this clone. This chain links TRBV27 with TRBJ1-1; D remains unclear. Germline CDR1 MNHEY, CDR2 SMNVEV (reference sequence). This CDR3 contains 12 residues. V lost 4 bases and J 10 bases, leaving 13 bases between the germline ends. CDR3 region: CASSSFGEAAFF. Written as DNA, the CDR3 is TGTGCCAGCAGTTCTTTTGGGGAGGCAGCTTTCTTT.

The rearrangement links TRBV19 to TRBJ1-5; perhaps TRBD1 as D (6 bases). V gave up 4 bases and J gave up 4 bases, with 14 bases separating them. This CDR3 is built from 15 residues. CDR1 is LNHDA and CDR2 is SQIVND in the germline V gene (reference sequence). The CDR3 spells CASSTEGGWNQPQHF. As DNA, the CDR3 is TGTGCCAGTAGTACCGAAGGGGGATGGAATCAGCCCCAGCATTTT.

The chain uses TRBV5-6 and TRBJ2-1; possible D gene TRBD2, 5 bases. The CDR3 runs 18 residues. The germline CDR1 and CDR2 sequences are SGHDT and YYEEEE. The germline V and J ends were trimmed by 4 bases and 8 bases, with 28 bases remaining between them. The CDR3 loop is CASSTQRGRRLPVDEQFF. CDR3 coding DNA: TGTGCCAGCAGCACCCAGCGAGGCCGGAGGCTCCCGGTCGATGAGCAGTTCTTC.

This sequence joins TRBV5-5 and TRBJ2-5; 8 bases are a match to TRBD1. This CDR3 contains 15 residues. V shed 2 bases and J 4 bases; nucleotides not matched to a gene: 7. Germline-derived CDR1 and CDR2 are SGHKS and YYEKEE (reference sequence). The CDR3 loop reads CASSLSPGGAETQYF. The CDR3 bases are TGTGCCAGCAGCTTATCCCCAGGGGGCGCAGAGACCCAGTACTTC.

The genes are TRBV7-9 and TRBJ2-3, with unresolved D. The CDR3 sequence is 12 residues long. The V gene lost 3 bases and the J gene lost 3 bases, with 4 bases spanning the gap. CDR1 is SEHNR and CDR2 is FQNEAQ in the germline V gene (reference sequence). The CDR3 DNA reads as TGTGCCAGCAGCTTTGGAACAGATACGCAGTATTTT. Protein: CASSFGTDTQYF.

The CDR3 region is CAWSVLAGNEQFF. Here the CDR3 DNA reads TGTGCCTGGAGTGTACTAGCGGGGAATGAGCAGTTCTTC. The chain recombines TRBV30 with TRBJ2-1; 10 positions match TRBD2. The CDR3 extends over 13 amino acids. The V segment lost 0 bases and the J segment 7 bases; nucleotides outside the gene matches: 0. Germline V gene data show CDR1 as GTSNPN and CDR2 as SVGIG (reference sequence).